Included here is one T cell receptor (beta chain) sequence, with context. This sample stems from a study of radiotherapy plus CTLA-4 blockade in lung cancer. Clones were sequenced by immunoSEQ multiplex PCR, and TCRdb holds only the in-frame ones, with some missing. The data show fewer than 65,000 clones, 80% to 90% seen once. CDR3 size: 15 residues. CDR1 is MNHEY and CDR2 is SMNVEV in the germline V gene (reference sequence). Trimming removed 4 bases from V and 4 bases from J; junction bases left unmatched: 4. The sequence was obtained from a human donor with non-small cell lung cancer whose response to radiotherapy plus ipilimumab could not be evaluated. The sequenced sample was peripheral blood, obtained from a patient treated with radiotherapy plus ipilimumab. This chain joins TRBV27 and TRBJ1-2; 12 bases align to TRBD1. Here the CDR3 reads CASSSGTGGIYGYTF. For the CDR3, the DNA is TGTGCCAGCAGTTCCGGGACAGGGGGCATCTATGGCTACACCTTC.